The sequence of this T cell receptor (beta chain) was determined in a study of T-cell memory formation after mild COVID-19. The CDR3 runs 12 residues. Trimming shortened V by 3 bases and J by 6 bases, and 6 bases separated the two germline ends. UMIs and sample barcodes were carried by the TCR alpha and TCR beta cDNA libraries that 5'RACE produced using constant-segment primers. TCRdb used MiXCR to reprocess the 5' RACE reads, holding one entry per CDR3 protein. The data contain about 440,000 distinct CDR3 sequences, about 19% of them seen just once; the ten biggest clones take up around 8%. The J gene is TRBJ2-1, the V gene TRBV12-3 or TRBV12-4; D gene uncertain. The clonotype comes from an adult woman who had mild COVID-19 (a few samples of this study predate the infection). Cell type and time point are not known. Sequenced sample: PBMCs or a T cell subset sorted from them (not recorded which). In DNA, the CDR3 is TGTGCCAGCAGTTTGCACATCAATGAGCAGTTCTTC. Its translation: CASSLHINEQFF.